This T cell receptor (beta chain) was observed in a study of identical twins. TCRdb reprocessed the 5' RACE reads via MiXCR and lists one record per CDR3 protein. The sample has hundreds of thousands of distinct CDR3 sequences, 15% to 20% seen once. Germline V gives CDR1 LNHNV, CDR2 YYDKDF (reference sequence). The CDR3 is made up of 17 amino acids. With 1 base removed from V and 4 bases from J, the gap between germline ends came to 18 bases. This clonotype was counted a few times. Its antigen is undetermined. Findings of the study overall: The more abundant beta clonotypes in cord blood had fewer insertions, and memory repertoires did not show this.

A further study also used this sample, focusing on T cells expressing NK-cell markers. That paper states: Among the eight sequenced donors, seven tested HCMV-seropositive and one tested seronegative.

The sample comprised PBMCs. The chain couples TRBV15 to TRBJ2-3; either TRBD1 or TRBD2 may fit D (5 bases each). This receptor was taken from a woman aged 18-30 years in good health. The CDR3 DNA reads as TGTGCCACCAGCAGAGGGGGGAACGGCCTCGGGTCAGATACGCAGTATTTT. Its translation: CATSRGGNGLGSDTQYF.